The 7 T cell receptor beta chains in this list originate from one sample, sequenced in a study of CD8+CD57+ T cells in acquired aplastic anemia listed by TCRdb under 2018. The reads were generated on an Illumina HiSeq 2000. Genomic DNA served as template for TCR beta VDJ combination and CDR3 sequence profiling. TCRdb reran the public reads through fastp at Q25 and MiXCR, keeping productive beta chains. Entries are consolidated by CDR3 protein sequence, retaining the most common genes and DNA. The sample profile shows 150,000 or so distinct CDR3 sequences; 40% to 50% of them were found once. The top ten clones comprise approximately 3% of the sample. The patients picked for sequencing were ones in whom flow cytometry had shown an expansion of CD8+CD57+ cells. The sequencing input was sorted CD4+, CD8+, or CD8+CD57+ T cells (not recorded which) from PBMCs. Receptors originate from a human donor with aplastic anemia.

This clonotype was picked up a small number of times. V and J are TRBV7-9 and TRBJ2-7, with 8 bases aligning to TRBD1. V was pared by 5 bases and J by 8 bases, with 11 bases of the junction left unmatched. The CDR3 runs 14 residues. Germline V gene data show CDR1 as SEHNR and CDR2 as FQNEAQ (reference sequence). The CDR3 loop reads CASSRGQAGSKQYF. The CDR3 DNA follows: TGTGCCAGCAGCCGGGGACAGGCCGGCAGCAAGCAGTACTTC. Full variable domain (missing parts from reference TRBV7-9 and TRBJ2-7): DTGVSQNPRHKITKRGQNVTFRCDPISEHNRLYWYRQTLGQGPEFLTYFQNEAQLEKSRLLSDRFSAERPKGSFSTLEIQRTEQGDSAMYLCASSRGQAGSKQYFGPGTRLTVT.

Many counts were recorded for this clonotype. The V gene is TRBV7-9, the J gene TRBJ2-2, with D perhaps being TRBD1 or TRBD2 (5 bases each). Trimming pared 1 base from V and 0 bases from J, leaving 9 bases between. The CDR3 spans 16 residues. CDR1 and CDR2 from the germline V gene are SEHNR and FQNEAQ (reference sequence). The CDR3 region is CASSLGDGANTGELFF. The CDR3 DNA reads as TGTGCCAGCAGCTTAGGGGACGGCGCGAACACCGGGGAGCTGTTTTTT.

This rearrangement joins TRBV6-1 to TRBJ2-3, with a possible D match to TRBD2 (6 bases). CDR1 is MNHNS and CDR2 is SASEGT in the germline V gene. The ends were cut back, 7 bases at V and 4 bases at J, with 18 bases in the middle. This CDR3 contains 15 residues. The CDR3 bases are TGTGCCAGCAAATGGGGCGGGGATGGCGCAGATACGCAGTATTTT. As protein: CASKWGGDGADTQYF.

This rearrangement joins TRBV2 to TRBJ1-2, with TRBD1 matching over 9 bases. Trimming at V came to 9 bases and at J to 4 bases, leaving 3 bases not matched to a gene. Germline CDR1 reads SNHLY; CDR2 reads FYNNEI. The CDR3 runs to 12 residues. CDR3 bases: TGTGCCAGGTCGGGACAGGGCTATGGCTACACCTTC. Translation gives CARSGQGYGYTF.

CDR3 amino acids: CASSEFPGLADTF. The CDR3 DNA sequence: TGCGCCAGCAGTGAGTTCCCAGGGTTAGCTGACACCTTC. This sequence joins TRBV10-2 and TRBJ1-2, with D maybe TRBD1 (5 bases). Germline V CDR1 and CDR2: WSHSY, SAAADI. Trimming cost V 1 base and J 12 bases, with 15 bases left between them. The CDR3 extends over 13 amino acids.

This sequence joins TRBV7-2 and TRBJ2-5, with no clear D. The CDR3 is 8 residues long. Looked up from germline, CDR1 is SGHTA and CDR2 is FQGNSA. Trimming left V 7 bases short and J 9 bases short, with 3 bases between. CDR3 coding DNA: TGTGCCAGCAACCCCCAGTACTTC. It yields the protein CASNPQYF.

Remarks on this clonotype: A clone one base away is much larger, so this may be a read error. The chain combines TRBV10-3 with TRBJ1-4; a weak D match, TRBD1 (6 bases). CDR1 and CDR2 (germline): ENHRY, SYGVKD. There are 16 residues in the CDR3. The CDR3 reads CASSFGGQAVNERLFF. The CDR3 DNA is TGTGCCAGCAGTTTTGGGGGGCAGGCGGTTAATGAAAGACTGTTTTTT.